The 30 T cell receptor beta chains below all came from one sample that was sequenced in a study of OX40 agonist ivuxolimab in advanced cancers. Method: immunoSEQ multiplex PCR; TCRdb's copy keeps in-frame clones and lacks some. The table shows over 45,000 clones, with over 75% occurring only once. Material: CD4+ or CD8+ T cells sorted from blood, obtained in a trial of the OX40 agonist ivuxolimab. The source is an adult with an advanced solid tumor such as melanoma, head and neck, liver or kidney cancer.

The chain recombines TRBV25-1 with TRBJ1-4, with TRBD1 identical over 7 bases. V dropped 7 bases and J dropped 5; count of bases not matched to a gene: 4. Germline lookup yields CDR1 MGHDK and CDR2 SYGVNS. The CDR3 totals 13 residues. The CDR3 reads CASTGTDNEKLFF. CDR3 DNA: TGTGCCAGCACAGGGACAGACAATGAAAAACTGTTTTTT. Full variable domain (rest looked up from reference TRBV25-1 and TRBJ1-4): EADIYQTPRYLVIGTGKKITLECSQTMGHDKMYWYQQDPGMELHLIHYSYGVNSTEKGDLSSESTVSRIRTEHFPLTLESARPSHTSQYLCASTGTDNEKLFFGSGTQLSVL.

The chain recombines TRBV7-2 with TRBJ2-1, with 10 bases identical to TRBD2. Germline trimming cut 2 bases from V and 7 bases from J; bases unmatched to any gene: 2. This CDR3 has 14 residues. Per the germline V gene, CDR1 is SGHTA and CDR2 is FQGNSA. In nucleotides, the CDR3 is TGTGCCAGCAGCTTATCTAGCGGGAGTAATGAGCAGTTCTTC. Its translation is CASSLSSGSNEQFF. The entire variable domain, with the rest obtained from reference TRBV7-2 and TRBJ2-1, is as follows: GAGVSQSPSNKVTEKGKDVELRCDPISGHTALYWYRQSLGQGLEFLIYFQGNSAPDKSGLPSDRFSAERTGGSVSTLTIQRTQQEDSAVYLCASSLSSGSNEQFFGPGTRLTVL.

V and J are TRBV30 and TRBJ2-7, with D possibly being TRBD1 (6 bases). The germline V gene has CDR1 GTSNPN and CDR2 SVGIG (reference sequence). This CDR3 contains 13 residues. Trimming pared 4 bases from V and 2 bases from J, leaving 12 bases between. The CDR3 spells CAWNIQGTYEQYF. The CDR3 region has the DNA TGTGCCTGGAACATACAGGGTACCTACGAGCAGTACTTC.

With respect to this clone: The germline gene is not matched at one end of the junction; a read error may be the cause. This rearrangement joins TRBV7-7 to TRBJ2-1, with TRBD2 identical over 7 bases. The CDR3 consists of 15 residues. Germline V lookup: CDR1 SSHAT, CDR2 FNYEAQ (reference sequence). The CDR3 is CASSPPSGSYNEQFF. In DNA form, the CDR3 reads TGTGCTAGCAGCCCGCCTAGCGGATCCTACAATGAGCAGTTCTTC.

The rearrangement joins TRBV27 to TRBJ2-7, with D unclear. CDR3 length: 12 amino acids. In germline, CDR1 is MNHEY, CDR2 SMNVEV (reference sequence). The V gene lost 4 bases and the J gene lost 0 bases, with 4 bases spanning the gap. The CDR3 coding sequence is TGTGCCAGCAGTTCATCCTCCTACGAGCAGTACTTC. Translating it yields CASSSSSYEQYF.

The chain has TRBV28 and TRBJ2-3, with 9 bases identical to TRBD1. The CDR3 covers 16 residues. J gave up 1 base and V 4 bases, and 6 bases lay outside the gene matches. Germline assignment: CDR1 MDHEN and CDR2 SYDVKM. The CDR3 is CASSSQGAERTDTQYF. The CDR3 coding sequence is TGTGCCAGCAGTTCACAGGGGGCCGAACGCACAGATACGCAGTATTTT.

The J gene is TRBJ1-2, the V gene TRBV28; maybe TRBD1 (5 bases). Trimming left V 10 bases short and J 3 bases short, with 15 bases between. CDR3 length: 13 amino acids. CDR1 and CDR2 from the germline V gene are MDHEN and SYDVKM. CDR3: CAIRGAVDYGYTF. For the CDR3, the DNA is TGTGCCATCCGTGGGGCGGTAGACTATGGCTACACCTTC.

CDR3 sequence: CASSLSGYSGANVLTF. CDR3 in DNA: TGTGCCAGCAGCTTATCCGGGTACTCTGGGGCCAACGTCCTGACTTTC. The gene calls are TRBV7-2 and TRBJ2-6; no reliable D call. V was clipped by 2 bases and J by 0 bases, with 8 bases between them. This CDR3 has 16 residues. The germline gives CDR1 SGHTA, CDR2 FQGNSA.

CDR3 residues: CSFSSGGSYEQYF. The CDR3 bases are TGCAGCTTTTCTAGCGGGGGTTCCTACGAGCAGTACTTC. The rearrangement links TRBV29-1 to TRBJ2-7; TRBD2 matches 10 bases. The germline CDR1 and CDR2 sequences are SQVTM and ANQGSEA. The CDR3 totals 13 residues. V lost 8 bases, J lost 1 base, and 5 bases stayed unmatched.

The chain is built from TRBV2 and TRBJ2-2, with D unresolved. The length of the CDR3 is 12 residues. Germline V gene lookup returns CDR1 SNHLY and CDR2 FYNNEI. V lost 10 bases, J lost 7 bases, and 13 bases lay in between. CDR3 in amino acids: CATRMDDGELFF. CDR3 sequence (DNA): TGTGCCACAAGAATGGATGACGGGGAGCTGTTTTTT.

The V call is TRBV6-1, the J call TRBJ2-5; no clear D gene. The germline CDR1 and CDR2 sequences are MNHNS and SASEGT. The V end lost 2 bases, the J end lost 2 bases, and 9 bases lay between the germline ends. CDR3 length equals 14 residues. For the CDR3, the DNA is TGTGCCAGCAGTGAATTGAGCAGACAAGAGACCCAGTACTTC. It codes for CASSELSRQETQYF.

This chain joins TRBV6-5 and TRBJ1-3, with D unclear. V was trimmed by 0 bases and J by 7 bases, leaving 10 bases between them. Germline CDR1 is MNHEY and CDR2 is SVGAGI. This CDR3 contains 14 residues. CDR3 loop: CASSYSSGSNTIYF. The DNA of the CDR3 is TGTGCCAGCAGTTACTCTTCGGGAAGCAACACCATATATTTT.

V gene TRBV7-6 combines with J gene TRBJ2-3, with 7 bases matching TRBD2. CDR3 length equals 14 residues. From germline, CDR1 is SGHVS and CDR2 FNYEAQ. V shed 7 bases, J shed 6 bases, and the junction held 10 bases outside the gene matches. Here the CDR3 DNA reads TGTGCCAGCACCATGGGGAGGGGAGGGGATACGCAGTATTTT. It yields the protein CASTMGRGGDTQYF.

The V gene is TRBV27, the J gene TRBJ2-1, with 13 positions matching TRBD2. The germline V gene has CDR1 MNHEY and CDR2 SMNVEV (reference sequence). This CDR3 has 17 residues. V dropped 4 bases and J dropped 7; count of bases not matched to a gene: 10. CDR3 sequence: CASSSPWTSGRGNEQFF. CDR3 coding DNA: TGTGCCAGCAGTTCCCCCTGGACTAGCGGGAGAGGGAATGAGCAGTTCTTC.

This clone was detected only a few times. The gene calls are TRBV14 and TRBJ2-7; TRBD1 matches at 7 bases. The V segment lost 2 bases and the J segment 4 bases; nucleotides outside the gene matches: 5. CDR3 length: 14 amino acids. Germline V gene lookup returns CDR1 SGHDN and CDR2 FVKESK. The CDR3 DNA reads TGTGCCAGCAGCCAAAACAGGGGCCTTTACGAGCAGTACTTC. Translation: CASSQNRGLYEQYF.

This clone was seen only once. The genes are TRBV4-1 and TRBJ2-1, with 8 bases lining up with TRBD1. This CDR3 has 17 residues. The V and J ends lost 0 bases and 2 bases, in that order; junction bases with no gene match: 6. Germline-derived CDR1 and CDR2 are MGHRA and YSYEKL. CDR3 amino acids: CASSQDTGGAAYNEQFF. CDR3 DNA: TGCGCCAGCAGCCAAGATACAGGGGGTGCTGCCTACAATGAGCAGTTCTTC.

The CDR3 DNA is TGCGCCAGCAGCCAAGTTTTAGTTAGCGGGGGGTTGGATGAGCAGTTCTTC. This gives the protein CASSQVLVSGGLDEQFF. The V and J genes are TRBV4-1 and TRBJ2-1; TRBD2 aligns across 10 bases. CDR1 is MGHRA, CDR2 YSYEKL, per germline. The CDR3 consists of 17 residues. V lost 1 base to trimming and J lost 8 bases; unmatched junction nucleotides: 11.

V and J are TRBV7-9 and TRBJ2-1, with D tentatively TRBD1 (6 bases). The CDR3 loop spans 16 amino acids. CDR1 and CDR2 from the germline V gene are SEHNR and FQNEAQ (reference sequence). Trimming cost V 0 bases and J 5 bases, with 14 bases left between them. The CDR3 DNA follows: TGTGCCAGCAGCTTAGCGTGGGGGCGGAGGAACAATGAGCAGTTCTTC. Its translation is CASSLAWGRRNNEQFF. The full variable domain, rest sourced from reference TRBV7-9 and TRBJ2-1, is DTGVSQNPRHKITKRGQNVTFRCDPISEHNRLYWYRQTLGQGPEFLTYFQNEAQLEKSRLLSDRFSAERPKGSFSTLEIQRTEQGDSAMYLCASSLAWGRRNNEQFFGPGTRLTVL.

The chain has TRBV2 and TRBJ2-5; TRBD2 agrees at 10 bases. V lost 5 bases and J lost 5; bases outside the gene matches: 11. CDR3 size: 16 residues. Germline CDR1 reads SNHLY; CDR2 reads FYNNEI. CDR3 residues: CASSSSAGGPFETQYF. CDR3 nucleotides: TGTGCCAGCAGTTCTTCAGCGGGGGGGCCCTTTGAGACCCAGTACTTC.

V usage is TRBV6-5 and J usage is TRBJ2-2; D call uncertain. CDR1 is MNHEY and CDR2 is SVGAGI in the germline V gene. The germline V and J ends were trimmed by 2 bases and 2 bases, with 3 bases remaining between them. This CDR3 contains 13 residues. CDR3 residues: CASSYSNTGELFF. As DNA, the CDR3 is TGTGCCAGCAGTTACAGTAACACCGGGGAGCTGTTTTTT.

CDR3 in amino acids: CASSLGGTGNTEAFF. The CDR3 bases are TGCGCCAGCAGCTTGGGAGGGACAGGGAACACTGAAGCTTTCTTT. The V and J genes are TRBV5-1 and TRBJ1-1, with 8 bases fitting TRBD1. Looked up from germline, CDR1 is SGHRS and CDR2 is YFSETQ. Unmatched junction bases numbered 2, after V lost 0 bases and J lost 1 base. The CDR3 contains 15 residues.

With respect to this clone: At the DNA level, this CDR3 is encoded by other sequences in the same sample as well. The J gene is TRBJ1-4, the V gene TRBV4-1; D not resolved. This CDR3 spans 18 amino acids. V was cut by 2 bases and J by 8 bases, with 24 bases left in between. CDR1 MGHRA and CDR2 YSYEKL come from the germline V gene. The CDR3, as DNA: TGCGCCAGCAGCCAAAGCACGGTTTTTGGGGATGATCGGGAAAAACTGTTTTTT. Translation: CASSQSTVFGDDREKLFF.

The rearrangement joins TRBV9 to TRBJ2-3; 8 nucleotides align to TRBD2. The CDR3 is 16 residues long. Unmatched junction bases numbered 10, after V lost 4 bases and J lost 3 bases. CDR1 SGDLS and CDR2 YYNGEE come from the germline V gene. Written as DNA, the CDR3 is TGTGCCAGCAGCCCTACTAGCGGCCCCCTGACAGATACGCAGTATTTT. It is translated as CASSPTSGPLTDTQYF.

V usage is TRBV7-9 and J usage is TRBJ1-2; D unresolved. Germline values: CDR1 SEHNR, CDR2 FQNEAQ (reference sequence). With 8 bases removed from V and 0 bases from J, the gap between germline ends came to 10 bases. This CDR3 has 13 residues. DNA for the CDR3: TGTGCCAGCGTCGAACTGCCTAACTATGGCTACACCTTC. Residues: CASVELPNYGYTF. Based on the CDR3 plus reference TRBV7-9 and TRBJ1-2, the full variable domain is DTGVSQNPRHKITKRGQNVTFRCDPISEHNRLYWYRQTLGQGPEFLTYFQNEAQLEKSRLLSDRFSAERPKGSFSTLEIQRTEQGDSAMYLCASVELPNYGYTFGSGTRLTVV.

The CDR3: CASSMSGQYTGELFF. The CDR3, as DNA: TGTGCCAGTAGTATGTCGGGACAATACACCGGGGAGCTGTTTTTT. The rearrangement links TRBV19 to TRBJ2-2; a weak D match, TRBD1 (6 bases). Between the trimmed V and J ends, which lost 3 bases and 3 bases, there was a span of 11 bases. In germline, CDR1 is LNHDA, CDR2 SQIVND (reference sequence). The CDR3 spans 15 residues.

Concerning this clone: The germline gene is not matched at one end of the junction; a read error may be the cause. This CDR3 is CASSLDNYSYQPQHF. The DNA of the CDR3 is TGTGCCAGCAGCTTAGATAATTATAGCTATCAGCCCCAGCATTTT. The chain joins TRBV7-2 to TRBJ1-5; no firm D call. The germline CDR1 and CDR2 sequences are SGHTA and FQGNSA. The CDR3 extends over 15 amino acids.

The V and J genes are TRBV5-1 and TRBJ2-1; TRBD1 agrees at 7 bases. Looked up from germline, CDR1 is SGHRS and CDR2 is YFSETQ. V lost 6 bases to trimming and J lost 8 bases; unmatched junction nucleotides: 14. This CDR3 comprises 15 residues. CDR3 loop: CASTQGVRSNYEQFF. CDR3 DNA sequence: TGCGCCAGCACGCAGGGGGTTCGTAGCAATTATGAGCAGTTCTTC.

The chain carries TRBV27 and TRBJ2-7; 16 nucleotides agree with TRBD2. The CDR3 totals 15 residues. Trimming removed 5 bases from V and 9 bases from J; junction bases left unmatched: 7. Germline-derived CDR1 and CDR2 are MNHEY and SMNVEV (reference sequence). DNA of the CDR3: TGTGCCAGCAGTCCAGGGACTAGCGGGAGGGGGATGCAGTACTTC. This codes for CASSPGTSGRGMQYF.

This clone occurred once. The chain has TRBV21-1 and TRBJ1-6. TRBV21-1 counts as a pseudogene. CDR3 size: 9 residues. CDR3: CAAPSPLHF. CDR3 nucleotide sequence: TGTGCCGCCCCTTCACCCCTCCACTTT.

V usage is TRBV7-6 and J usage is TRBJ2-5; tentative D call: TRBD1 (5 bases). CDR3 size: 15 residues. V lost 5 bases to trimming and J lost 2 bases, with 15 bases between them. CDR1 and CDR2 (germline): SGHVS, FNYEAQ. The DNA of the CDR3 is TGTGCCAGCAGCAACCCAAGGGGTTTACAAGAGACCCAGTACTTC. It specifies CASSNPRGLQETQYF.